A selection of T cell receptor beta chains follows, all from one sample in a study of regulatory dendritic cells for organ transplantation. Method: immunoSEQ multiplex PCR; TCRdb's copy keeps in-frame clones and lacks some. This sample has under 15,000 clones; 74% occur once, and the top ten carry over 0.55%. No cognate antigen is known for these TCRs. Specimen: naive CD4+ T cells from blood cultured with regulatory dendritic cells. These receptors all stem from a human donor in good health. Both conserved end residues are part of each CDR3. A D gene is named only where the DNA matches it firmly. Rows may omit the clone size; those that give it use once, few, many or a size class.

>TRBJ2-2|once|TRBV2|-
CASSRRGGEYTGELFF
TGTGCCAGCAGTCGCCGCGGGGGCGAGTACACCGGGGAGCTGTTTTTT
>TRBJ1-4|-|TRBV11-2|-
CASSDRWGEGEKLFF
TGTGCCAGCAGCGACCGGTGGGGGGAAGGTGAAAAACTGTTTTTT
>TRBJ2-7|-|TRBV6-1|TRBD1
CASTESGTGAYEQYF
TGTGCCAGCACCGAATCCGGGACAGGTGCCTACGAGCAGTACTTC
>TRBJ2-3|few|TRBV7-7|TRBD2
CASSLGGSGGSDTQYF
TGTGCCAGCAGCTTAGGTGGGAGCGGGGGCTCAGATACGCAGTATTTT
>TRBJ2-1|-|TRBV5-1|-
CASSLALGQSVEQFF
TGCGCCAGCAGCTTGGCCCTAGGACAGAGCGTCGAGCAGTTCTTC
>TRBJ1-1|-|TRBV27|TRBD1
CASTYAGTANTEAFF
TGTGCCAGCACTTACGCCGGGACAGCGAACACTGAAGCTTTCTTT
>TRBJ2-7|-|TRBV7-2|TRBD2
CASSLASSGGFPYEQYF
TGTGCCAGCAGCTTAGCGTCGAGCGGGGGGTTTCCCTACGAGCAGTACTTC
>TRBJ1-1|-|TRBV5-6|-
CASSLVGRTMNTEAFF
TGTGCCAGCAGCTTGGTGGGGAGGACAATGAACACTGAAGCTTTCTTT
>TRBJ2-3|-|TRBV18|TRBD2
CASSPFSGGSTDTQYF
TGTGCCAGCTCACCGTTTTCGGGGGGGTCCACAGATACGCAGTATTTT
>TRBJ1-2|-|TRBV2|TRBD1
CASRQGQGFGYTF
TGTGCCAGCAGACAGGGACAGGGGTTTGGCTACACCTTC
>TRBJ2-5|-|TRBV9|-
CASSVGQIQETQYF
TGTGCCAGCAGCGTAGGGCAGATCCAAGAGACCCAGTACTTC
>TRBJ1-6|-|TRBV25-1|-
CASRGARSNSPPHF
TGTGCCAGCAGGGGGGCGAGGTCTAATTCACCCCCCCACTTT
>TRBJ1-1|-|TRBV11-1|-
CASSSPALEGHTEAFF
TGTGCCAGCAGCTCCCCCGCTCTAGAAGGCCACACTGAAGCTTTCTTT
>TRBJ1-2|-|TRBV7-9|-
CASSLGSENGYTF
TGTGCCAGCAGCTTAGGGTCCGAGAATGGCTACACCTTC